This TCR beta chain was observed in a study of blood T cell repertoires in COVID-19. About the study: Sample material is recorded as cDNA or gDNA derived from T cells, B-cell-depleted T cells, or PBMCs.

V lost 5 bases to trimming and J lost 11 bases; unmatched junction nucleotides: 13. The length of the CDR3 is 16 residues. Germline lookup yields CDR1 SEHNR and CDR2 FQNEAQ (reference sequence). Per the original methods: Reference gene primer amplification in the assay estimated nucleated cell counts. The assay was immunoSEQ multiplex PCR, and TCRdb's table has in-frame clones only and misses some. The DNA gave D and trimming, while V, J and clone size come from that table. The data hold 150,000 to 200,000 clones, with roughly 84% observed a single time. This TCR came from a woman aged 45-65 years with COVID-19, enrolled during active disease. The V gene is TRBV7-9, the J gene TRBJ2-3; 13 nucleotides line up with TRBD2. Specimen: peripheral blood. The CDR3 protein is CASSPVTSGGARRQYF. CDR3 in DNA: TGTGCCAGCAGCCCGGTCACTAGCGGGGGGGCTAGGAGGCAGTATTTT.